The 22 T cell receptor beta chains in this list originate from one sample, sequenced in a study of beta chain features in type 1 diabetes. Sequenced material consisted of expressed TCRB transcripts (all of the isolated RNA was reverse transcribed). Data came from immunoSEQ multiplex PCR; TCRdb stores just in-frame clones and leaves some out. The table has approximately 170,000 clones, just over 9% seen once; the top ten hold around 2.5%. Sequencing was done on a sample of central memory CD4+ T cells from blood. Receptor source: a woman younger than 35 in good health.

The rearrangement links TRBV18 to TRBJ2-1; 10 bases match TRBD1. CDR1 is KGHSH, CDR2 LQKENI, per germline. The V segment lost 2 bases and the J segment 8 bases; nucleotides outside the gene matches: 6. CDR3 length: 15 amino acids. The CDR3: CASSPRGQGRDEQFF. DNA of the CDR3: TGTGCCAGCTCACCAAGGGGACAGGGGAGAGATGAGCAGTTCTTC.

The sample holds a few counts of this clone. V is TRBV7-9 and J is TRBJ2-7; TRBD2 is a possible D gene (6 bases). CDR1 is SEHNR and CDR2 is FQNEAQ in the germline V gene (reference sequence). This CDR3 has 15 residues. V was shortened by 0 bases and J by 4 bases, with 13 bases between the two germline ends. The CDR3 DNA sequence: TGTGCCAGCAGCTTAGCGCCGGGAGAGTCATACGAGCAGTACTTC. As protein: CASSLAPGESYEQYF.

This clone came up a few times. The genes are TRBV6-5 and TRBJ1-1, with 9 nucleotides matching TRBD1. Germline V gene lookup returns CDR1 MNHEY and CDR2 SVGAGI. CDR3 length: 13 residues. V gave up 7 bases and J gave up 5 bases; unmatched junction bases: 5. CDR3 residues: CASINRGRTEAFF. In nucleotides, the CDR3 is TGTGCCAGCATAAACAGGGGGCGAACTGAAGCTTTCTTT.

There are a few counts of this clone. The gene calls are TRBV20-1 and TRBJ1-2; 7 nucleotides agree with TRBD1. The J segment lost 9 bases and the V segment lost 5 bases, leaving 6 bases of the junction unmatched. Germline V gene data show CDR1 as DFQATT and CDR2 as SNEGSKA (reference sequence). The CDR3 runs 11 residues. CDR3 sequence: CSAGGTASYTF. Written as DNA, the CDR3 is TGCAGTGCTGGGGGGACAGCTAGCTACACCTTC.

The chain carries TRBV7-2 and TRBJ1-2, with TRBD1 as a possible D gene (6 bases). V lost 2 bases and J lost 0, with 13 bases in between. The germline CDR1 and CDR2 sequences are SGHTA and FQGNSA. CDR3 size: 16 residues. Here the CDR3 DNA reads TGTGCCAGCAGCTTAAACAGGGCCCAATCTAACTATGGCTACACCTTC. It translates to CASSLNRAQSNYGYTF.

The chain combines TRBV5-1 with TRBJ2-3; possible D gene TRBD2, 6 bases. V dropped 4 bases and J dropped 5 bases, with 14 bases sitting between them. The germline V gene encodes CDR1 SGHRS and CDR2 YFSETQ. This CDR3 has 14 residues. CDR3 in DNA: TGCGCCAGCAGCGGAGGGGCGTCGGGAGATACGCAGTATTTT. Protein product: CASSGGASGDTQYF.

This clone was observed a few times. CDR3 in amino acids: CASSTARGNGYTF. As DNA, the CDR3 is TGTGCCAGTAGTACGGCCAGGGGGAATGGCTACACCTTC. This chain links TRBV19 with TRBJ1-2; 7 positions match TRBD1. The CDR3 contains 13 residues. Germline lookup yields CDR1 LNHDA and CDR2 SQIVND (reference sequence). Trimming cost V 4 bases and J 6 bases; bases outside gene matches: 5. Full variable domain (missing parts from reference TRBV19 and TRBJ1-2): DGGITQSPKYLFRKEGQNVTLSCEQNLNHDAMYWYRQDPGQGLRLIYYSQIVNDFQKGDIAEGYSVSREKKESFPLTVTSAQKNPTAFYLCASSTARGNGYTFGSGTRLTVV.

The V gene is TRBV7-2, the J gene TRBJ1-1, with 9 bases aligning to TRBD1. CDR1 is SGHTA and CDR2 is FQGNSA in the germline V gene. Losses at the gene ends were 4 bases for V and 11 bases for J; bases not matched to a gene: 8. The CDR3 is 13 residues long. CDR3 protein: CASSSGTGRKAFF. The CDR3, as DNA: TGTGCCAGCAGCTCAGGGACAGGGCGCAAGGCTTTCTTT.

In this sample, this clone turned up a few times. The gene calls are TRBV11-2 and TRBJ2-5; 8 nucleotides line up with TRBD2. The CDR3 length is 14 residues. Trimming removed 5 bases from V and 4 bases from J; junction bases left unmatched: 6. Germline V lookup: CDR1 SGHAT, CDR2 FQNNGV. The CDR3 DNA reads TGTGCCAGCAGCCGTCTAAGCGGGGGAGAGACCCAGTACTTC. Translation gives CASSRLSGGETQYF.

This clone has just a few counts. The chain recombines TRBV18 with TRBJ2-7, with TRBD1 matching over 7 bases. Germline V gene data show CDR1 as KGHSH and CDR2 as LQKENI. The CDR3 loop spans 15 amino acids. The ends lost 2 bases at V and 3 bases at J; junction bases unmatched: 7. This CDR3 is CASSPGQANYYEQYF. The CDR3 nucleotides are TGTGCCAGCTCACCAGGACAGGCCAACTACTACGAGCAGTACTTC.

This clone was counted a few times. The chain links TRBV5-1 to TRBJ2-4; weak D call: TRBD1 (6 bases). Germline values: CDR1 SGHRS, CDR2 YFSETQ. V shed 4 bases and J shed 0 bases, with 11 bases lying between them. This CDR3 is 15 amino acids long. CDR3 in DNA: TGCGCCAGCAGCCTCGGACAGATAGCCAAAAACATTCAGTACTTC. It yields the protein CASSLGQIAKNIQYF.

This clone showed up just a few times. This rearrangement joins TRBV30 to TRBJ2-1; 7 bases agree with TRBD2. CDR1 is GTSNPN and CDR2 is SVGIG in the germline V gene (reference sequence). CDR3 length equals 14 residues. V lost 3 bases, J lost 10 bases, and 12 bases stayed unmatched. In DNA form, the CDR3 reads TGTGCCTGGAGCGGTGCTCAGTTGGGAGGGGAGCAGTTCTTC. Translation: CAWSGAQLGGEQFF. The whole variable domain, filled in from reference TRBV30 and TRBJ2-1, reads SQTIHQWPATLVQPVGSPLSLECTVEGTSNPNLYWYRQAAGRGLQLLFYSVGIGQISSEVPQNLSASRPQDRQFILSSKKLLLSDSGFYLCAWSGAQLGGEQFFGPGTRLTVL.

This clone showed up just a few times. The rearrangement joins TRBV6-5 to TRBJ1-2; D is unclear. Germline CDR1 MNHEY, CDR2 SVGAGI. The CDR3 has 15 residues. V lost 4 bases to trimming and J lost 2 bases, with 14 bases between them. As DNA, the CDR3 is TGTGCCAGCAGTTTCCTACTAGGGAAGAACTATGGCTACACCTTC. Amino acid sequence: CASSFLLGKNYGYTF.

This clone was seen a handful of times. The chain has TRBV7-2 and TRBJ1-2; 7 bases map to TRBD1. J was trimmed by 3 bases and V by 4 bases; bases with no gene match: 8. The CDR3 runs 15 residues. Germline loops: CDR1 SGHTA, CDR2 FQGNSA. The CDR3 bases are TGTGCCAGCAGCTACCGACAGGGAGCCCACTATGGCTACACCTTC. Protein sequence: CASSYRQGAHYGYTF.

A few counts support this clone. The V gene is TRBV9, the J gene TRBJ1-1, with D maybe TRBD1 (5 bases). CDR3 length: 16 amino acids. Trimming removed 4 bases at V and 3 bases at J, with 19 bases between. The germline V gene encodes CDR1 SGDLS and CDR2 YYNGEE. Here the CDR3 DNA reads TGTGCCAGCAGCTGGAGTCCTGGGGCGGGGGACACTGAAGCTTTCTTT. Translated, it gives CASSWSPGAGDTEAFF.

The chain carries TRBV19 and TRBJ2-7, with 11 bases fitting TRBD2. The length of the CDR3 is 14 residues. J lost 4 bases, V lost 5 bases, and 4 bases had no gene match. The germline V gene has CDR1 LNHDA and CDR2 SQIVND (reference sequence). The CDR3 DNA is TGTGCCAGTAGTCTACGGACTAGCGGGTACGAGCAGTACTTC. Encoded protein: CASSLRTSGYEQYF.

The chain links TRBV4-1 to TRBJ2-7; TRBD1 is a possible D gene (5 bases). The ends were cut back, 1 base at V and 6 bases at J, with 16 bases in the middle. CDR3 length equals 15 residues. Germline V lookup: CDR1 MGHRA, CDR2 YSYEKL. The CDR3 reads CASSQGSGGAPEQYF. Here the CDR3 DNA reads TGCGCCAGCAGCCAAGGTTCAGGTGGGGCTCCCGAGCAGTACTTC.

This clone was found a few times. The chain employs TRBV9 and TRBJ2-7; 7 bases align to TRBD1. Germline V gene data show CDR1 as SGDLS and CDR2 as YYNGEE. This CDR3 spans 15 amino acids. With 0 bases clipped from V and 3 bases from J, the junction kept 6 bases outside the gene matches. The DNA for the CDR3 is TGTGCCAGCAGCGTAGCTTGGGGACAGCGCTACGAGCAGTACTTC. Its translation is CASSVAWGQRYEQYF.

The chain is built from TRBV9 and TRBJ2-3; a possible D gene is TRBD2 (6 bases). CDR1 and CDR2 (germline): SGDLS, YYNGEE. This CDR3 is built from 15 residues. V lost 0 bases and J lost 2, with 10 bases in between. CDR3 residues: CASSVGILATDTQYF. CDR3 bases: TGTGCCAGCAGCGTAGGCATACTAGCCACAGATACGCAGTATTTT.

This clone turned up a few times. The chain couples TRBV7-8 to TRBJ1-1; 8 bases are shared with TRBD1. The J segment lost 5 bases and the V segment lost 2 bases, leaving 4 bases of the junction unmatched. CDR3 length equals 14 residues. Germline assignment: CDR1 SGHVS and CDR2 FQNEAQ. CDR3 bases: TGTGCCAGCAGCTTACAGGGGGCAGGTACTGAAGCTTTCTTT. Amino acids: CASSLQGAGTEAFF.

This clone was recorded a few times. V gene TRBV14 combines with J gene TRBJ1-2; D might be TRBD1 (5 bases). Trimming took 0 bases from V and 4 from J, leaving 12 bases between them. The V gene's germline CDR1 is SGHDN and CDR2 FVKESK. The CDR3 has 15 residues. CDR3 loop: CASSQDYTGLYGYTF. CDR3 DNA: TGTGCCAGCAGCCAAGATTATACAGGCCTCTATGGCTACACCTTC.

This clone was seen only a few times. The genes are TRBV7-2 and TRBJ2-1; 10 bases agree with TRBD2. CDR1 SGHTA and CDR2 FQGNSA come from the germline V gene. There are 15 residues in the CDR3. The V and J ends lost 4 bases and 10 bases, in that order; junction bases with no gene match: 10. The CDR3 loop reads CASSSSGGGWQEQFF. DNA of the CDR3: TGTGCCAGCAGCTCTAGCGGGGGAGGTTGGCAAGAGCAGTTCTTC.